This paragraph reports one T cell receptor beta chain. No antigen is known for it. The junction departs from the called germline gene at one end, perhaps through a read error. These data are taken from a study of response to subunit inactivated influenza vaccine. General study points: Researchers suggested that each seasonal influenza vaccination recruits few new T cells.

TCRdb itself ran the RT-PCR reads through MiXCR, one entry per CDR3 protein. This sample has hundreds of thousands of distinct CDR3 sequences, with about a fifth found just once. In germline, CDR1 is MNHEY, CDR2 SVGEGT. The CDR3 covers 16 residues. This clonotype was obtained from a man in his forties or fifties who received an inactivated influenza vaccine. The chain links TRBV6-2 or TRBV6-3 to TRBJ2-2; D gene ambiguous. Sequences were derived from PBMCs from blood, sampled 5 days after vaccination. CDR3 nucleotide sequence: TGTGCTAGCAGTTACTCGAGTCCAAGGAACACCGGGGAGCTGTTTTTT. It translates to CASSYSSPRNTGELFF.